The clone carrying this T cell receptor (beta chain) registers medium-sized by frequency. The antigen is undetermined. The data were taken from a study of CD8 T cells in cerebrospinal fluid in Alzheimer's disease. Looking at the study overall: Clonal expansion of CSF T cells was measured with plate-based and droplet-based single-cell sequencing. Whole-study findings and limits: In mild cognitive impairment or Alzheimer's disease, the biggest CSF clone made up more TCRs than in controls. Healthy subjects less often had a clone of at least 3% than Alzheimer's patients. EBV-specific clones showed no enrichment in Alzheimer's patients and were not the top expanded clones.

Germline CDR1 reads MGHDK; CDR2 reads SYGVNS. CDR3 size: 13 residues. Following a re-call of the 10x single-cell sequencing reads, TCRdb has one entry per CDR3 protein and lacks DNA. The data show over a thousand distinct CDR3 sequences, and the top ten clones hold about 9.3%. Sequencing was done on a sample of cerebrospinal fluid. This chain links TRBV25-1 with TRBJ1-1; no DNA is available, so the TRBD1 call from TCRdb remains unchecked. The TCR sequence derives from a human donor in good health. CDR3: CASSERAGRVAFF.